This T cell receptor (beta chain) was sequenced during a study of blood T cell repertoires in COVID-19. Across the whole study: The United States, Italy and Spain provided the acute and convalescent COVID-19 samples. Nucleic acid was either cDNA or gDNA, and it came from T cells, B-cell-depleted T cells, or PBMCs.

Original methodology: Estimated nucleated cell counts came from reference gene primer amplification. Here immunoSEQ multiplex PCR was the method, and the copy in TCRdb shows in-frame clones only, minus some. V, J and clone size reflect that table, while D and trimming were determined from the DNA. The data show fewer than 200,000 clones, about 83% seen once. This CDR3 spans 18 amino acids. Trimming at V came to 5 bases and at J to 0 bases, leaving 9 bases not matched to a gene. CDR1 is LNHDA, CDR2 SQIVND, per germline (reference sequence). The source material was peripheral blood. This clonotype originated in a human donor in a cohort sampled during active COVID-19. The chain links TRBV19 to TRBJ2-6, with 8 bases lining up with TRBD1. The CDR3 spells CASSSQGVPFSGANVLTF. The CDR3 bases are TGTGCCAGTAGTTCACAGGGGGTGCCCTTCTCTGGGGCCAACGTCCTGACTTTC. The full variable domain, rest sourced from reference TRBV19 and TRBJ2-6, is DGGITQSPKYLFRKEGQNVTLSCEQNLNHDAMYWYRQDPGQGLRLIYYSQIVNDFQKGDIAEGYSVSREKKESFPLTVTSAQKNPTAFYLCASSSQGVPFSGANVLTFGAGSRLTVL.